These 4 T cell receptor beta chains share one sample of origin, sequenced in a study of T cells in Graves' hyperthyroidism and ophthalmopathy. What was amplified from RNA transcripts were TCR beta CDR3 regions. The HTBI primer set served for first-round RT-PCR of the TCR CDR3. One entry per CDR3 protein results from TCRdb running MiXCR on the multiplex PCR reads. The sample yields about 560,000 distinct CDR3 sequences, approximately 15% seen once. Sequenced sample: blood. The receptors were gathered from a woman between 18 and 30 years old with Graves' hyperthyroidism.

The chain couples TRBV6-1 to TRBJ1-4, with 8 bases identical to TRBD1. Germline CDR1 MNHNS, CDR2 SASEGT. The CDR3 length is 15 residues. The trim removed 6 bases at V and 3 bases at J, leaving 6 bases unmatched. The CDR3 coding sequence is TGTGCCAGCAGGGGCAGGGGGCGGTCTAATGAAAAACTGTTTTTT. This translates into CASRGRGRSNEKLFF.

This clonotype was observed many times. This sequence joins TRBV3-1 and TRBJ2-3; 12 positions match TRBD2. Germline CDR1 LGHDT, CDR2 YNNKEL (reference sequence). The junction had 6 bases not matched to a gene; V was cut back by 4 bases and J by 4 bases. The CDR3 totals 16 residues. The CDR3 is CASSRTSGGRADTQYF. In DNA form, the CDR3 reads TGTGCCAGCAGCCGTACTAGCGGGGGGAGAGCAGATACGCAGTATTTT.

At least ten counts were recorded for this clonotype. The CDR3 sequence is CAWGLAGGGTYNEQFF. Written as DNA, the CDR3 is TGTGCCTGGGGGCTAGCGGGAGGGGGAACCTACAATGAGCAGTTCTTC. The chain carries TRBV30 and TRBJ2-1, with 12 bases fitting TRBD2. Germline CDR1 is GTSNPN and CDR2 is SVGIG (reference sequence). The CDR3 loop spans 16 amino acids. V was pared by 5 bases and J by 2 bases, with 7 bases of the junction left unmatched.

This clonotype was seen a few times. The rearrangement uses TRBV10-1 and TRBJ1-4; D not certain. The germline V gene has CDR1 WNHNN and CDR2 SYGVQD (reference sequence). V lost 2 bases to trimming and J lost 8 bases, with 12 bases between them. The CDR3 has 14 amino acids. The DNA of the CDR3 is TGCGCCAGCAGTGAGGGCAATCTTGACGAAAAACTGTTTTTT. It yields the protein CASSEGNLDEKLFF.